This T cell receptor (beta chain) is drawn from a study of blood T cell repertoires in COVID-19. At the level of the study: The samples span acute and convalescent COVID-19 from the United States, Italy and Spain.

This clone was detected only a few times. Only in-frame clones appear in the TCRdb table, and some are missing; sequencing was by immunoSEQ multiplex PCR. The table has around 200,000 clones, about 90% seen once; the top ten hold 1.5% to 2%. The TCR comes from a man between 18 and 35 years old with active or convalescent COVID-19. Sample: peripheral blood.

The CDR3, as DNA: TGTGCCAGCAGTACCCGGACAGGGGGCGTCGGCTACACCTTC. Protein product: CASSTRTGGVGYTF. This rearrangement joins TRBV6-5 to TRBJ1-2, with 11 bases identical to TRBD1. The CDR3 length is 14 residues. In germline, CDR1 is MNHEY, CDR2 SVGAGI. V was clipped by 5 bases and J by 8 bases; unmatched bases: 7.